This T cell receptor (beta chain) was captured by sequencing in a study of a mutant IDH1 vaccine in newly diagnosed glioma. Losses at the gene ends were 1 base for V and 4 bases for J; bases not matched to a gene: 5. CDR1 is KGHSH, CDR2 LQKENI, per germline. This CDR3 contains 16 residues. Time point specified: week 35, safety follow-up. Vaccination comprised doses that each held 300 ug of mutant IDH1 20-mer peptide, plus topical imiquimod. Worth noting for this clone: Its antigen is unknown.

Assay: immunoSEQ multiplex PCR; the TCRdb copy retains only in-frame clones and omits some. The repertoire has tens of thousands of clones, around 84% of them found once; the top ten carry over 3.5%. Sample: PBMCs, taken from a glioma patient whose treatment included an IDH1 peptide vaccine. The origin of this receptor is a man younger than 40 with glioma. This chain joins TRBV18 and TRBJ2-2; 8 positions agree with TRBD1. Here the CDR3 reads CASSPREDRVTGELFF. DNA of the CDR3: TGTGCCAGCTCACCACGTGAGGACAGGGTCACCGGGGAGCTGTTTTTT.